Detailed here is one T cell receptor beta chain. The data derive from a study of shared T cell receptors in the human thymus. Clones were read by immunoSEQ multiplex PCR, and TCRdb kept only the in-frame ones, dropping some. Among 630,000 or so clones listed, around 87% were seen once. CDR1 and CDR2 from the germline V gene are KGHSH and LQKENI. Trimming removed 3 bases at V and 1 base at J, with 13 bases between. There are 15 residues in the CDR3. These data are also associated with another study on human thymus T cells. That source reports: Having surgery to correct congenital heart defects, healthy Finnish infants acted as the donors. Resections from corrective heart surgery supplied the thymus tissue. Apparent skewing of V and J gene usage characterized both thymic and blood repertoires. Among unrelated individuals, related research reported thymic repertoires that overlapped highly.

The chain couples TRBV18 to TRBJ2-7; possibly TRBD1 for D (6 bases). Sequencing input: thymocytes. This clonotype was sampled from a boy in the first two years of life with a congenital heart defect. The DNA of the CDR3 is TGTGCCAGCTCACCTGACAGGCGTGGTTCCTACGAGCAGTACTTC. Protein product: CASSPDRRGSYEQYF.